The rows below give T cell receptor beta chains drawn from one sample of a study of blood T cell repertoires in COVID-19. Profiling relied on immunoSEQ multiplex PCR, and the TCRdb table lists in-frame clones only, not all of them. The data contain approximately 190,000 clones, over 75% of them singletons. Sequencing input: peripheral blood. These receptors all come from a man older than 75 with acute or convalescent COVID-19. CDR3s include the opening cysteine and the closing phenylalanine or tryptophan. D genes are given only for firm matches. Rows give clone size only sometimes, using once, few, many, or a class for an expanded clone.

V gene: TRBV24-1
J gene: TRBJ1-4
clone size: once
D gene: NA
CDR3 DNA: TGTGCCACCAGTGACCCTTTCTCCGAAAAACTGTTTTTT
CDR3 protein: CATSDPFSEKLFF

V gene: TRBV7-2
J gene: TRBJ1-1
clone size: NA
D gene: NA
CDR3 DNA: TGTGCCAGCAGTGCCCAGGCGAACACTGAAGCTTTCTTT
CDR3 protein: CASSAQANTEAFF

V gene: TRBV3-1/TRBV3-2
J gene: TRBJ2-7
clone size: NA
D gene: NA
CDR3 DNA: TGTGCCAGCAGCCTCTTCAGGGGCACGGACGAGCAGTACTTC
CDR3 protein: CASSLFRGTDEQYF

V gene: TRBV6-4
J gene: TRBJ1-1
clone size: NA
D gene: TRBD1
CDR3 DNA: TGTGCCAGCATCGGACAGGGAAGCACTGAAGCTTTCTTT
CDR3 protein: CASIGQGSTEAFF

V gene: TRBV3-1/TRBV3-2
J gene: TRBJ1-1
clone size: NA
D gene: NA
CDR3 DNA: TGTGCCAGCAGCTCAATTTATGGGGCGAACACTGAAGCTTTCTTT
CDR3 protein: CASSSIYGANTEAFF

V gene: TRBV6-6
J gene: TRBJ2-1
clone size: NA
D gene: NA
CDR3 DNA: TGTGCCAGCAGTCAGTCGACTAGCTACAATGAGCAGTTCTTC
CDR3 protein: CASSQSTSYNEQFF

V gene: TRBV7-9
J gene: TRBJ2-1
clone size: NA
D gene: TRBD2
CDR3 DNA: TGTGCCAGCAGCTTCTGGGACGCGGGAGTCGACAATGAGCAGTTCTTC
CDR3 protein: CASSFWDAGVDNEQFF

V gene: TRBV6-1
J gene: TRBJ2-3
clone size: NA
D gene: TRBD2
CDR3 DNA: TGTGCCAGCAGTGATCCCGGGACTAGCGCAGATACGCAGTATTTT
CDR3 protein: CASSDPGTSADTQYF

V gene: TRBV6-5
J gene: TRBJ2-5
clone size: NA
D gene: NA
CDR3 DNA: TGTGCCAGCAGTCCGTCACAGGGAGAGACCCAGTACTTC
CDR3 protein: CASSPSQGETQYF

V gene: TRBV5-6
J gene: TRBJ2-5
clone size: NA
D gene: TRBD1
CDR3 DNA: TGTGCCAGCAGCCCCAGGGGGCGATGGGAGACCCAGTACTTC
CDR3 protein: CASSPRGRWETQYF

V gene: TRBV7-9
J gene: TRBJ2-5
clone size: NA
D gene: TRBD2
CDR3 DNA: TGTGCCAGCAGCTTAGGGGGGGGACTAGCGGGACACCAAGAGACCCAGTACTTC
CDR3 protein: CASSLGGGLAGHQETQYF

V gene: TRBV7-2
J gene: TRBJ1-1
clone size: NA
D gene: NA
CDR3 DNA: TGTGCCAGCAGCTTCCGGTTCACTGAAGCTTTCTTT
CDR3 protein: CASSFRFTEAFF

V gene: TRBV5-1
J gene: TRBJ1-1
clone size: NA
D gene: TRBD1
CDR3 DNA: TGCGCCAGCAGCCAGGGACAGGTGGTTTACACTGAAGCTTTCTTT
CDR3 protein: CASSQGQVVYTEAFF

V gene: TRBV30
J gene: TRBJ1-5
clone size: NA
D gene: TRBD1
CDR3 DNA: TGTGCCTGGAGCGACAGGGCCAAGTATAGCAATCAGCCCCAGCATTTT
CDR3 protein: CAWSDRAKYSNQPQHF

V gene: TRBV11-3
J gene: TRBJ2-5
clone size: NA
D gene: NA
CDR3 DNA: TGTGCCAGCAGCTCTACTGGAGGGGAGACCCAGTACTTC
CDR3 protein: CASSSTGGETQYF

V gene: TRBV20-1
J gene: TRBJ2-7
clone size: NA
D gene: NA
CDR3 DNA: TGCAGTGCTAGTCCCACTAGCTCCCCCCTCTTGAACGAGCAGTACTTC
CDR3 protein: CSASPTSSPLLNEQYF

V gene: TRBV10-3
J gene: TRBJ1-5
clone size: NA
D gene: NA
CDR3 DNA: TGTGCCATCAGTGACTCCACAAATCAGCCCCAGCATTTT
CDR3 protein: CAISDSTNQPQHF

V gene: TRBV27
J gene: TRBJ1-1
clone size: NA
D gene: TRBD1
CDR3 DNA: TGTGCCAGCAGTTTCCAGGGACAGGGCGAAGCTTTCTTT
CDR3 protein: CASSFQGQGEAFF

V gene: TRBV6-5
J gene: TRBJ1-2
clone size: NA
D gene: TRBD1
CDR3 DNA: TGTGCCAGCGGCCGGGACAGCAAATGGTATGGCTACACCTTC
CDR3 protein: CASGRDSKWYGYTF